This T cell receptor beta chain is drawn from a study of cytomegalovirus exposure and HLA in healthy donors. The study, taken as a whole, reports: Many donors carried some public TCRs, although rarity characterized most TCR sequences. A later analysis linked a missense variant in DCLRE1C to the trimming of TCR beta V and J genes. Diagnosis of cytomegalovirus status made by the classifier reportedly showed high specificity and sensitivity. It was taken for granted in presence/absence analyses that sequencing depth across donors was roughly uniform.

CDR1 and CDR2 from the germline V gene are LGHNA and YNFKEQ. CDR3 length: 16 residues. The junction had 6 bases not matched to a gene; V was cut back by 5 bases and J by 2 bases. 13 Jbeta primers and 60 Vbeta primers were used for the PCR. Profiling relied on immunoSEQ multiplex PCR, and the TCRdb table lists in-frame clones only, not all of them. The sample comprises approximately 150,000 clones, 81% of which are singletons, and roughly 4.4% rests with the top ten. Remarks on this clone: Its antigen remains unidentified.

The sample comprised PBMCs. The gene calls are TRBV4-2 and TRBJ1-4, with 9 nucleotides matching TRBD1. This TCR derives from a woman aged 18-29 years in good health and CMV-seropositive. The DNA of the CDR3 is TGTGCCAGCAGCATCGGGACAGGGCGGACTAATGAAAAACTGTTTTTT. Translated, it gives CASSIGTGRTNEKLFF.